The 11 T cell receptor beta chains given below trace back to one sample, sequenced in a study of breast tumors, draining lymph nodes, adjacent tissues. Breast cancer patients provided tissue from their axillary draining lymph nodes. TCRdb recomputed calls from the multiplex PCR reads with MiXCR, one row per CDR3 protein. The sample contains about 200,000 distinct CDR3 sequences, less than 45% of which appear only once. Sample: axillary lymph node tissue. Receptors were obtained from a female donor with breast cancer. Some clones in this sample may be carry-over from other donors' samples.

This clonotype was detected ten times or more. J is TRBJ1-4 and V is TRBV20-1, with D perhaps TRBD1 (5 bases). V was pared by 0 bases and J by 4 bases, with 12 bases between. The CDR3 consists of 15 residues. Germline CDR1 and CDR2: DFQATT and SNEGSKA (reference sequence). The CDR3 DNA is TGCAGTGCTAGAGATCCAGGGTTGGGTAATGAAAAACTGTTTTTT. Protein: CSARDPGLGNEKLFF.

This clonotype was counted ten times or more. This sequence joins TRBV19 and TRBJ2-5; D is undetermined. Trimming removed 3 bases from V and 3 bases from J, with 20 bases in between. This CDR3 comprises 17 residues. CDR1 LNHDA and CDR2 SQIVND come from the germline V gene (reference sequence). In nucleotides, the CDR3 is TGTGCCAGTAGTATTTCGGCCTTAGGATTCGCAGAAGAGACCCAGTACTTC. It codes for CASSISALGFAEETQYF.

This clonotype was seen at least ten times. As DNA, the CDR3 is TGTGCCAGCAGCTTCCAACCCGGACTAGTCGAGGAGCAGTTCTTC. Its translation is CASSFQPGLVEEQFF. J is TRBJ2-1 and V is TRBV7-2, with 7 bases fitting TRBD2. Per the germline V gene, CDR1 is SGHTA and CDR2 is FQGNSA. The junction had 12 bases not matched to a gene; V was cut back by 3 bases and J by 10 bases. This CDR3 region has 15 residues. Drawing the rest from reference TRBV7-2 and TRBJ2-1, the complete variable domain is GAGVSQSPSNKVTEKGKDVELRCDPISGHTALYWYRQSLGQGLEFLIYFQGNSAPDKSGLPSDRFSAERTGGSVSTLTIQRTQQEDSAVYLCASSFQPGLVEEQFFGPGTRLTVL.

This clonotype was counted between two and nine times. This sequence joins TRBV11-3 and TRBJ2-2, with 7 bases aligning to TRBD1. Germline V lookup: CDR1 SGHNT, CDR2 YENEEA. V gave up 5 bases and J gave up 4 bases; unmatched junction bases: 7. This CDR3 spans 15 amino acids. CDR3 nucleotide sequence: TGTGCCAGCAGCACAGGACAGGAGACCACCGGGGAGCTGTTTTTT. This codes for CASSTGQETTGELFF.

This clonotype showed up many times. V is TRBV2 and J is TRBJ2-5; tentatively, D is TRBD1 (6 bases). V shed 1 base and J shed 2 bases, with 14 bases lying between them. Germline CDR1 is SNHLY and CDR2 is FYNNEI. The CDR3 has 16 amino acids. This CDR3 is CASSEGTAQPQETQYF. In DNA, the CDR3 is TGTGCCAGCAGTGAAGGGACAGCCCAGCCTCAAGAGACCCAGTACTTC. Full variable domain (remainder filled in from reference TRBV2 and TRBJ2-5): EPEVTQTPSHQVTQMGQEVILRCVPISNHLYFYWYRQILGQKVEFLVSFYNNEISEKSEIFDDQFSVERPDGSNFTLKIRSTKLEDSAMYFCASSEGTAQPQETQYFGPGTRLLVL.

Regarding this clonotype: Being one base from a much bigger clone, this may be a read error. The genes are TRBV11-2 and TRBJ2-3, with TRBD2 as a possible D gene (7 bases). The CDR3 has 16 residues. V was shortened by 1 base and J by 2 bases, with 13 bases between the two germline ends. Per germline, CDR1 SGHAT and CDR2 FQNNGV. The CDR3 coding sequence is TGTGCCAGCAGCTTAGCGGCGGGGGCGAACACAGATACGCAGTATTTT. Its translation: CASSLAAGANTDTQYF.

The V and J genes are TRBV6-5 and TRBJ1-3, with TRBD1 matching 9 bases. CDR1 and CDR2 from the germline V gene are MNHEY and SVGAGI. This CDR3 comprises 14 residues. Trimming removed 5 bases from V and 7 bases from J; junction bases left unmatched: 6. This chain's CDR3 is CASSPTGGLNTIYF. CDR3 in DNA: TGTGCCAGCAGTCCGACAGGGGGATTGAACACCATATATTTT.

The J gene is TRBJ1-2, the V gene TRBV29-1; 8 bases align to TRBD1. Per the germline V gene, CDR1 is SQVTM and CDR2 is ANQGSEA. The CDR3 runs to 14 residues. Trimming removed 6 bases from V and 6 bases from J; junction bases left unmatched: 12. CDR3 in DNA: TGCAGCGTACTAGTGGCAGGGGGCTCAAATGGCTACACCTTC. Its translation: CSVLVAGGSNGYTF.

Regarding this clonotype: At one of its ends the junction is not consistent with the germline gene, which may arise from a read error. This chain joins TRBV7-9 and TRBJ1-6, with 9 bases identical to TRBD1. This CDR3 contains 16 residues. Germline V CDR1 and CDR2: SEHNR, FQNEAQ (reference sequence). CDR3 in amino acids: CASSQDPDRGGSPLHF. CDR3 DNA sequence: TGCGCCAGCAGCCAAGATCCGGACAGGGGTGGTTCACCCCTCCACTTT.

This clonotype was seen a handful of times. The chain couples TRBV25-1 to TRBJ2-3; 7 positions match TRBD1. V dropped 4 bases and J dropped 6; count of bases not matched to a gene: 7. The CDR3 length is 14 residues. CDR1 MGHDK and CDR2 SYGVNS come from the germline V gene. Here the CDR3 reads CASSAYRGTDTQYF. For the CDR3, the DNA is TGTGCCAGCAGTGCCTACAGGGGAACCGATACGCAGTATTTT.

At least ten counts were recorded for this clonotype. The rearrangement uses TRBV4-3 and TRBJ1-2; unclear D gene. The CDR3 runs 14 residues. V lost 0 bases and J lost 4, with 9 bases in between. Germline CDR1 reads LGHNA; CDR2 reads YSLEER. In nucleotides, the CDR3 is TGCGCCAGCAGCCAAGAGGGCCGTAGCTATGGCTACACCTTC. Translated: CASSQEGRSYGYTF.